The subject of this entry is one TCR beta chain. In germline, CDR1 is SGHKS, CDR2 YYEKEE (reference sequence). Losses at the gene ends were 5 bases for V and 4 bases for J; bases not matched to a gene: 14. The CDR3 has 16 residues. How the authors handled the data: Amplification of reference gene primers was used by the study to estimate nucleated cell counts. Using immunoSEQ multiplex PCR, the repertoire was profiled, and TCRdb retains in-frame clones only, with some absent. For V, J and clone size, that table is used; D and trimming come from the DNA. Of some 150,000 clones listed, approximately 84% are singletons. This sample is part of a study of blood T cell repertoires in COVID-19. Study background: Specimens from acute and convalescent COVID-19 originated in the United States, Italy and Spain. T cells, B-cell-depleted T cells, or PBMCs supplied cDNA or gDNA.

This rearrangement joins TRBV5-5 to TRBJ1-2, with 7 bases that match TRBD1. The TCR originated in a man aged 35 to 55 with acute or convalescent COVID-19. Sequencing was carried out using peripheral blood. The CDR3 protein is CASSGGTGETSYGYTF. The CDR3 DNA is TGTGCCAGCAGTGGTGGAACAGGGGAGACTTCCTATGGCTACACCTTC.